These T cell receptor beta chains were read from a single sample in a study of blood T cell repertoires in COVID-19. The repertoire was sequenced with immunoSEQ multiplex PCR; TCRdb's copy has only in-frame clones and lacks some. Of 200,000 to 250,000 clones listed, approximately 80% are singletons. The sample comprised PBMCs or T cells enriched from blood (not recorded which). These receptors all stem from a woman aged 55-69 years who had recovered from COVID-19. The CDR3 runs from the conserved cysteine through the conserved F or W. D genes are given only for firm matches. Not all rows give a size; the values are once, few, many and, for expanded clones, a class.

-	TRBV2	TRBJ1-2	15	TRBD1	TGTGCCAGCAGTAGAGGACAGGGAGGGGTCTATGGCTACACCTTC	CASSRGQGGVYGYTF
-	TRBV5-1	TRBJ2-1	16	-	TGCGCCAGCAGCTTGAATTCAGGGGAGTCCTACAATGAGCAGTTCTTC	CASSLNSGESYNEQFF
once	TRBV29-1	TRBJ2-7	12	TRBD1	TGCAGCTTCCGGGACAGGGGCTACGAGCAGTACTTC	CSFRDRGYEQYF
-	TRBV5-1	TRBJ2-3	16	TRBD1	TGCGCCAGCAGCTTGGAGGGACAGATATCCACAGATACGCAGTATTTT	CASSLEGQISTDTQYF
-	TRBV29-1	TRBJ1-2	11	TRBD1	TGCAGGGCGACAGGGCAATATGGCTACACCTTC	CRATGQYGYTF
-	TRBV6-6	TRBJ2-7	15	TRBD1	TGTGCCAGCAGCCATACCGGGACAGAACGGTACGAGCAGTACTTC	CASSHTGTERYEQYF
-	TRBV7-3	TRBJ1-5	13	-	TGTGCCAGCCAAATCGGTCCCAATCAGCCCCAGCATTTT	CASQIGPNQPQHF
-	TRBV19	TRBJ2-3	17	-	TGTGCCAGTAGTAGGAGGTCTAGTGAATATACCGCAGATACGCAGTATTTT	CASSRRSSEYTADTQYF
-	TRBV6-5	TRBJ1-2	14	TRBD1	TGTGCCAGCAAAAACCAGGGGGCTAACTATGGCTACACCTTC	CASKNQGANYGYTF
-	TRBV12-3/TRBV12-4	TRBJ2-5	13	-	TGTGCCAGCAGTTTAAGCGGCCAAGAGACCCAGTACTTC	CASSLSGQETQYF
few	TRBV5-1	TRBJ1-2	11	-	TGCGCCAGCAGCTCTCGGTATGGCTACACCTTC	CASSSRYGYTF
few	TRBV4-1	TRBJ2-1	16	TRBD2	TGCGCCAGCAGCCAAGATGGGATAGCGGGAATGGGTGAGCAGTTCTTC	CASSQDGIAGMGEQFF
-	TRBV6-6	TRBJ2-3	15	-	TGTGCCAGGATAGCGTTCACGATTAACACAGATACGCAGTATTTT	CARIAFTINTDTQYF
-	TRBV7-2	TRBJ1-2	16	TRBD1	TGTGCCAGCAGCTCATCCCCGGGACAGCTATCCTATGGCTACACCTTC	CASSSSPGQLSYGYTF
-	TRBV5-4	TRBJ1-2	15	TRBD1	TGTGCCAGCAGCCCCAGGACAGGGAAGGTCGATGGCTACACCTTC	CASSPRTGKVDGYTF
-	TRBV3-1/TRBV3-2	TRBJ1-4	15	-	TGTGCCAGCAGCCAAGTTGCGGGGCGTTATGAAAAACTGTTTTTT	CASSQVAGRYEKLFF
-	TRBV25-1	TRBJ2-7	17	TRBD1	TGTGCCAGCAGTTCGCCGGGACAGGGGTTGCCGGCCTACGAGCAGTACTTC	CASSSPGQGLPAYEQYF
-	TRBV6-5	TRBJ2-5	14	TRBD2	TGTGCCAGCAGCTTTACTAGCGGGAAAGAGACCCAGTACTTC	CASSFTSGKETQYF
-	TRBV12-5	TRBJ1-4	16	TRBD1	TGTGCTAGTGGTTTCTTTGGGACAGGGGGTAATGAAAAACTGTTTTTT	CASGFFGTGGNEKLFF
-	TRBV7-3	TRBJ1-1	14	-	TGTGCCAGCAGCCCGGGACATATGAACACTGAAGCTTTCTTT	CASSPGHMNTEAFF
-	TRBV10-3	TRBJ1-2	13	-	TGTGCCACCAACCGGGGGAGGAACTATGGCTACACCTTC	CATNRGRNYGYTF
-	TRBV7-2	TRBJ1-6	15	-	TGTGCCAGCAGCTTAGGACAGTCCTATAATTCACCCCTCCACTTT	CASSLGQSYNSPLHF
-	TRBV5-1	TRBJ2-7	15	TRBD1	TGCGCCAGCAGCCCGGACAGGTCGAGCTCCTACGAGCAGTACTTC	CASSPDRSSSYEQYF
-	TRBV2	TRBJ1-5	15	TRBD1	TGTGCCAGCAGCCTGTCAGGGGGCGGCAATCAGCCCCAGCATTTT	CASSLSGGGNQPQHF
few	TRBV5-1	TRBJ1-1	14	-	TGCGCCAGCAGCCAATTAGACCAGGGCACTGAAGCTTTCTTT	CASSQLDQGTEAFF
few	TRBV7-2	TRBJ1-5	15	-	TGTGCCAGCAGCTCTGCTACAGGGTCCAATCAGCCCCAGCATTTT	CASSSATGSNQPQHF
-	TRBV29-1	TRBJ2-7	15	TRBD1	TGCAGCGTTGAGGGTAAAGCAGGGGGCCGGGGTGAGCAGTACTTC	CSVEGKAGGRGEQYF
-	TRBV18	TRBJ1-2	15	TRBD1	TGTGCCAGCTCACCACCCCCAGGGGGTGCCTATGGCTACACCTTC	CASSPPPGGAYGYTF
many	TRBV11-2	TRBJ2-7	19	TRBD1	TGTGCCAGCAGCTTAGCCCCGAAGGGACAGGGGCCGCCCAGGAGGGAGCAGTACTTC	CASSLAPKGQGPPRREQYF
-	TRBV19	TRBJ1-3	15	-	TGTGCCAGTAGTATAGACGGGGGAACTGGAAACACCATATATTTT	CASSIDGGTGNTIYF
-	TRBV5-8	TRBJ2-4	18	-	TGTGCCAGCAGCTTGGCCGTGACTTCCAGGGGCGCCAAAAACATTCAGTACTTC	CASSLAVTSRGAKNIQYF
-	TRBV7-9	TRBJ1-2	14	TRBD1	TGTGCCAGCAGTCGGGGACAGGGGAGCTATGGCTACACCTTC	CASSRGQGSYGYTF
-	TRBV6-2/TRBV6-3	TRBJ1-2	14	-	TGTGCCAGCAGCATAGACAGCTTTCCGGCAGGCTACACCTTC	CASSIDSFPAGYTF
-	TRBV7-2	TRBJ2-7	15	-	TGTGCCAGCAGCTTACAGGGTGCCGCGCTATACGAGCAGTACTTC	CASSLQGAALYEQYF
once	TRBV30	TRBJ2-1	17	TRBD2	TGTGCCTGGAGCCGGACTAGCGGCTGGACTGGTTACAATGAGCAGTTCTTC	CAWSRTSGWTGYNEQFF
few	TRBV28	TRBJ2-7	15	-	TGTGCCAGCAGTTTCAGGGGGACTTCTTCCTACGAGCAGTACTTC	CASSFRGTSSYEQYF
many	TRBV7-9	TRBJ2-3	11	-	TGTGCCAGCAGGAAGCAAAATACGCAGTATTTT	CASRKQNTQYF
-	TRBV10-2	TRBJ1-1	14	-	TGCGCCAGCAGATCGGGAGGGGCGAACACTGAAGCTTTCTTT	CASRSGGANTEAFF
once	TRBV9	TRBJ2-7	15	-	TGTGCCAGCAGCGTAGGGGCTACAGATACCTACGAGCAGTACTTC	CASSVGATDTYEQYF
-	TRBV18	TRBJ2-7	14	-	TGTGCCAGCTCATCCTCTGGGAGCTCCTACGAGCAGTACTTC	CASSSSGSSYEQYF
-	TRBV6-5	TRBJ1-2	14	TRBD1	TGTGCCAGCACCGACTCGGACAGGGCCTATGGCTACACCTTC	CASTDSDRAYGYTF
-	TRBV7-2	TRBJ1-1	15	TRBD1	TGTGCCAGCAGCTTAACGGGGACAGGGGGCACTGAAGCTTTCTTT	CASSLTGTGGTEAFF